The subject of this entry is one T cell receptor (beta chain). What it recognizes is unknown. Together with a sample-barcoded 5' primer, a J-beta primer mix was included in a second PCR lasting about 6 to 11 cycles. TCRdb reprocessed the 5' RACE reads with MiXCR, giving one entry per CDR3 protein. The table includes over 1.5 million distinct CDR3 sequences, around half detected once. These data are taken from a study of blood T cells in healthy people across ages. Germline V gene sequence: CDR1 DFQATT, CDR2 SNEGSKA (reference sequence). The CDR3 is made up of 15 amino acids. V dropped 6 bases and J dropped 0 bases, with 15 bases sitting between them. Notes on the study in general: There was a strong correlation between TCR beta diversity and naive T cell percentage.

The material sequenced was blood. The clonotype comes from a woman aged 40 to 50 in good health. The chain carries TRBV20-1 and TRBJ1-5; D uncertain. CDR3 protein: CSAPELIRSNQPQHF. The CDR3 DNA follows: TGCAGTGCGCCAGAGTTGATTCGTAGCAATCAGCCCCAGCATTTT.